A single sample is the source of the 29 T cell receptor beta chains below, sequenced in a study of post-analysis software for immune sequencing data. Findings and caveats of the study: There were four or five TRBV segments more frequent in patients than controls, and TRBV5-6, TRBV5-1 and TRBV20-1 were among them.

Their antigens are not known. The TCR beta cDNA libraries carried unique molecular identifiers. MiXCR, applied by TCRdb to the PCR reads, yields one record per CDR3 protein. Among 650,000 to 900,000 distinct CDR3 sequences listed, around 46% were seen once. The sequencing sample was made of blood. The receptors here all came from a girl between 5 and 17 years old with multiple sclerosis.

This clonotype was picked up one time. Mismatch with germline at one junction end may stem from a read error. The chain recombines TRBV28 with TRBJ2-3; the D gene is possibly TRBD2 (6 bases). This CDR3 is built from 17 residues. Germline CDR1 is MDHEN and CDR2 is SYDVKM. This chain's CDR3 is CVSSRIRGSERTDTQYF. CDR3 nucleotides: TGTGTCAGCAGTCGCATCCGGGGGTCAGAACGCACAGATACGCAGTATTTT.

The chain combines TRBV6-2 or TRBV6-3 with TRBJ1-2; D is uncertain. Germline V lookup: CDR1 MNHEY, CDR2 SVGEGT. This CDR3 has 15 amino acids. V lost 2 bases and J lost 4, with 14 bases in between. The CDR3, as DNA: TGTGCCAGCAGTTACATTCAGGACCCTGGCTATGGCTACACCTTC. This encodes CASSYIQDPGYGYTF.

This chain connects TRBV13 to TRBJ2-5, with a possible D match to TRBD1 (6 bases). Germline V gives CDR1 PRHDT, CDR2 FYEKMQ (reference sequence). CDR3 length equals 14 residues. Trimming cost V 8 bases and J 0 bases, with 13 bases left between them. The CDR3: CASLEQGYQETQYF. The CDR3 nucleotides read TGTGCCAGCCTCGAACAGGGTTACCAAGAGACCCAGTACTTC.

At least ten counts were recorded for this clonotype. This chain joins TRBV18 and TRBJ2-5, with D possibly being TRBD2 (6 bases). V lost 1 base, J lost 4 bases, and 7 bases lay in between. The CDR3 spans 13 residues. Germline CDR1 reads KGHSH; CDR2 reads LQKENI. The CDR3 here is CASSPRAGETQYF. The CDR3 DNA reads as TGTGCCAGCTCACCACGAGCGGGAGAGACCCAGTACTTC.

The chain links TRBV7-6 to TRBJ1-4; D gene unclear. CDR1 and CDR2 (germline): SGHVS, FNYEAQ. V lost 5 bases and J lost 5, with 12 bases in between. The length of the CDR3 is 14 residues. As DNA, the CDR3 is TGTGCCAGCAGCCTCCTCGAGACCAATGAAAAACTGTTTTTT. The encoded protein is CASSLLETNEKLFF.

This sequence joins TRBV15 and TRBJ1-2; D might be TRBD1 (5 bases). In germline, CDR1 is LNHNV, CDR2 YYDKDF (reference sequence). This CDR3 comprises 21 residues. The V end was cut by 0 bases, the J end by 0 bases, with 26 bases between. The CDR3 sequence: CATSREGVSDGKGGANYGYTF. The CDR3, as DNA: TGTGCCACCAGCAGAGAGGGGGTCTCGGACGGGAAAGGAGGAGCTAACTATGGCTACACCTTC.

The chain carries TRBV12-3 or TRBV12-4 and TRBJ2-6; perhaps D is TRBD1 or TRBD2 (5 bases each). The CDR3 runs 16 residues. Trimming took off 6 bases at V and 3 bases at J, with 15 bases between the two ends. CDR3 in DNA: TGTGCCAGCAGCCTCGGGACCCCCGTTGGGGCCAACGTCCTGACTTTC. This sequence encodes CASSLGTPVGANVLTF.

CDR3: CASSLAFRGGYTF. The CDR3 bases are TGTGCCAGCAGCTTGGCTTTTCGGGGAGGCTACACCTTC. V gene TRBV5-5 combines with J gene TRBJ1-2; D is ambiguous. Germline values: CDR1 SGHKS, CDR2 YYEKEE (reference sequence). V lost 0 bases and J lost 8, with 11 bases in between. The CDR3 is 13 residues long.

The chain joins TRBV7-9 to TRBJ2-5, with D possibly matching TRBD2 (6 bases). Germline V gene data show CDR1 as SEHNR and CDR2 as FQNEAQ (reference sequence). There are 12 residues in the CDR3. Trimming stripped 7 bases from V and 3 bases from J, with 9 bases between. DNA for the CDR3: TGTGCCAGCACCTGGGGGGAAGAGACCCAGTACTTC. It codes for CASTWGEETQYF.

The chain is built from TRBV12-3 or TRBV12-4 and TRBJ1-2; 10 nucleotides line up with TRBD1. The CDR3 runs 15 residues. Trimming at V came to 5 bases and at J to 7 bases, leaving 10 bases not matched to a gene. The CDR3 bases are TGTGCCAGCAGTCCCCAGACAGGGGGCGCGTTTGGCTACACCTTC. It is translated as CASSPQTGGAFGYTF.

This clonotype has more than one count but fewer than ten. The chain employs TRBV7-2 and TRBJ2-1; 12 bases agree with TRBD1. The CDR3 has 15 residues. Germline CDR1 and CDR2: SGHTA and FQGNSA. V lost 2 bases and J lost 10; bases outside the gene matches: 6. The chain's CDR3 is CASSLSGQGASEQFF. The CDR3 nucleotides are TGTGCCAGCAGCTTATCGGGACAGGGGGCGAGCGAGCAGTTCTTC.

The chain employs TRBV14 and TRBJ2-5, with D perhaps TRBD2 (6 bases). The CDR3 covers 13 residues. V was clipped by 4 bases and J by 5 bases, with 11 bases between them. Germline lookup yields CDR1 SGHDN and CDR2 FVKESK. The CDR3 DNA follows: TGTGCCAGCAGCCGTCGGAGGGCGGAGACCCAGTACTTC. It translates to CASSRRRAETQYF.

This chain uses TRBV7-9 with TRBJ2-7; no definite D call. Germline loops: CDR1 SEHNR, CDR2 FQNEAQ (reference sequence). Trimming removed 1 base at V and 6 bases at J, with 7 bases between. CDR3 size: 12 residues. This CDR3 is CASSLVAVEQYF. Written as DNA, the CDR3 is TGTGCCAGCAGCTTAGTGGCGGTCGAGCAGTACTTC.

The gene calls are TRBV3-1 and TRBJ1-2; TRBD1 is a possible D gene (5 bases). The V and J ends lost 2 bases and 4 bases respectively, with 11 bases between them. The CDR3 runs 14 residues. Germline-derived CDR1 and CDR2 are LGHDT and YNNKEL (reference sequence). In DNA, the CDR3 is TGTGCCAGCAGCCAACCTCAGGGTCGCTATGGCTACACCTTC. Its protein product is CASSQPQGRYGYTF.

The chain carries TRBV20-1 and TRBJ2-1, with 11 positions matching TRBD1. Germline trimming cut 1 base from V and 10 bases from J; bases unmatched to any gene: 9. This CDR3 has 15 residues. CDR1 DFQATT and CDR2 SNEGSKA come from the germline V gene (reference sequence). Here the CDR3 reads CSARAGTGGTYEQFF. CDR3 in DNA: TGCAGTGCTAGAGCCGGGACAGGGGGAACCTACGAGCAGTTCTTC.

In DNA, the CDR3 is TGTGCCAGCAGTCCTCCCCCGGGGACTAGCGGGAGGAACGGAAACATTCAGTACTTC. Its protein is CASSPPPGTSGRNGNIQYF. The rearrangement uses TRBV27 and TRBJ2-4; 15 positions match TRBD2. The CDR3 runs to 19 residues. The V gene end was trimmed by 5 bases and the J gene end by 6 bases; junction bases not matched to a gene: 14. CDR1 is MNHEY, CDR2 SMNVEV, per germline (reference sequence).

The chain is built from TRBV7-3 and TRBJ2-1; TRBD2 matches 13 bases. The J segment lost 7 bases and the V segment lost 2 bases, leaving 5 bases of the junction unmatched. Germline values: CDR1 SGHTA, CDR2 FQGTGA. The CDR3 is 16 residues long. This chain's CDR3 is CASSLGPGLAGNEQFF. CDR3 sequence (DNA): TGTGCCAGCAGCTTAGGCCCGGGACTAGCGGGAAATGAGCAGTTCTTC.

This clonotype has more than one count but fewer than ten. V usage is TRBV11-2 and J usage is TRBJ2-5, with TRBD2 matching 13 bases. Germline lookup yields CDR1 SGHAT and CDR2 FQNNGV. With V trimmed by 5 bases and J by 2 bases, 11 bases remained unmatched. The CDR3 covers 18 residues. The CDR3 nucleotides read TGTGCCAGCAGCCCAACTAGCGGGAGGGTGCTCTTGCAAGAGACCCAGTACTTC. It encodes CASSPTSGRVLLQETQYF.

The chain employs TRBV13 and TRBJ1-2, with a tentative D call TRBD1 (5 bases). The CDR3 loop spans 14 amino acids. From germline, CDR1 is PRHDT and CDR2 FYEKMQ (reference sequence). V lost 5 bases and J lost 12, with 22 bases in between. CDR3 region: CASSLLLATGSHTF. Here the CDR3 DNA reads TGTGCCAGCAGCCTCCTATTAGCTACAGGAAGTCACACCTTC.

The chain uses TRBV29-1 and TRBJ2-7; 8 nucleotides agree with TRBD2. The CDR3 spans 14 residues. Germline V CDR1 and CDR2: SQVTM, ANQGSEA. V lost 3 bases to trimming and J lost 0 bases; unmatched junction nucleotides: 4. DNA for the CDR3: TGCAGCGTTGATGGTACTAGCGGCTCCTACGAGCAGTACTTC. It is translated as CSVDGTSGSYEQYF.

The V call is TRBV5-1, the J call TRBJ2-1; 9 nucleotides line up with TRBD2. The germline gives CDR1 SGHRS, CDR2 YFSETQ. J lost 7 bases, V lost 0 bases, and 5 bases had no gene match. This CDR3 is 15 amino acids long. The CDR3 sequence: CASSLEASGTNEQFF. The CDR3 nucleotides read TGCGCCAGCAGCTTGGAGGCTAGCGGGACAAATGAGCAGTTCTTC.

This chain joins TRBV7-2 and TRBJ2-3; 9 bases line up with TRBD2. V shed 5 bases and J 1 base; nucleotides not matched to a gene: 10. The CDR3 has 17 amino acids. The germline V gene has CDR1 SGHTA and CDR2 FQGNSA. The CDR3: CASSLRSTSGRTDTQYF. The DNA for the CDR3 is TGTGCCAGCAGCCTGCGGTCTACTAGCGGGCGCACAGATACGCAGTATTTT.

The rearrangement links TRBV7-2 to TRBJ1-5; no firm D call. V gave up 3 bases and J gave up 7 bases, with 7 bases separating them. Germline V gives CDR1 SGHTA, CDR2 FQGNSA. The CDR3 covers 12 residues. CDR3 amino acids: CASSFLAQPQHF. The CDR3 DNA is TGTGCCAGCAGCTTTTTAGCCCAGCCCCAGCATTTT.

This clonotype was recorded a few times. This chain uses TRBV20-1 with TRBJ2-1; 14 bases agree with TRBD2. Germline V CDR1 and CDR2: DFQATT, SNEGSKA (reference sequence). Losses at the gene ends were 8 bases for V and 6 bases for J; bases not matched to a gene: 12. This CDR3 is 16 amino acids long. CDR3 bases: TGCAGTAGACTAGCGGGAGGGCCGGGATTGGGCAATGAGCAGTTCTTC. Protein product: CSRLAGGPGLGNEQFF.

The chain employs TRBV5-5 and TRBJ2-3; 13 nucleotides line up with TRBD2. The CDR3 is made up of 15 amino acids. Per the germline V gene, CDR1 is SGHKS and CDR2 is YYEKEE (reference sequence). V lost 4 bases and J lost 5; bases outside the gene matches: 4. The CDR3 loop reads CASSIRLAGGDTQYF. The CDR3 DNA reads as TGTGCCAGCAGCATACGACTAGCGGGAGGAGATACGCAGTATTTT.

The J gene is TRBJ2-7, the V gene TRBV9; the D gene is possibly TRBD2 (5 bases). The CDR3 covers 15 residues. V lost 4 bases and J 0 bases, leaving 14 bases between the germline ends. CDR1 SGDLS and CDR2 YYNGEE come from the germline V gene. The CDR3 loop reads CASSPLERSSYEQYF. Written as DNA, the CDR3 is TGTGCCAGCAGCCCGTTGGAGCGGAGCTCCTACGAGCAGTACTTC.

This sequence joins TRBV20-1 and TRBJ2-1; D unclear. V lost 3 bases and J 0 bases, leaving 15 bases between the germline ends. Germline assignment: CDR1 DFQATT and CDR2 SNEGSKA (reference sequence). The CDR3 totals 16 residues. The CDR3: CSARLESWSSYNEQFF. The CDR3 DNA follows: TGCAGTGCTAGGTTAGAAAGCTGGAGCTCCTACAATGAGCAGTTCTTC.

V gene TRBV12-3 or TRBV12-4 combines with J gene TRBJ2-3, with unresolved D. Deletions cut 6 bases from V and 4 bases from J, with 11 bases between. This CDR3 has 13 amino acids. The CDR3 DNA reads TGTGCCAGCAGGAGAGCCAGGTCAGATACGCAGTATTTT. Its protein is CASRRARSDTQYF.

This clonotype appeared once. The V gene is TRBV11-2, the J gene TRBJ1-2; perhaps TRBD1 as D (5 bases). CDR3 length: 15 residues. With 2 bases removed from V and 5 bases from J, the gap between germline ends came to 15 bases. The germline gives CDR1 SGHAT, CDR2 FQNNGV. The CDR3: CASSLPGVGVYGYTF. The CDR3 region has the DNA TGTGCCAGCAGCTTACCCGGAGTGGGGGTTTATGGCTACACCTTC.